Sequencing of this TCR beta chain was carried out in a study of spatial heterogeneity in lung cancer (dated by TCRdb to 2018 to 2020). Broadly, across the study: Beta-chain transcripts were consistently detected in greater numbers than alpha-chain transcripts, which likely reflected higher beta-chain transcript abundance. In non-small cell lung cancer, the study quantitatively compared TCR alpha and beta repertoires across several tumor regions, matched nontumor lung, and blood. TCR repertoire features were related to nonsynonymous mutation counts determined by whole-exome sequencing of tumor tissue. In the raw uncorrected reads, each unique combination of TCR and UMI appeared more than ten times on average. At surgery, over 200 tumor regions, approximately 64 matched nontumor lung samples and 56 PBMC samples were TCR-sequenced for both alpha and beta chains. Results and caveats for the whole study, not just this receptor: Ubiquitous expanded tumor TCRs showed up in blood more often at tumor resection than at routine follow-up. Confirming at a functional level the hypothesis that regional TCRs recognize regional mutations was considered to require additional single-cell paired TCR alpha and beta sequencing.

Library construction relied on 5' RACE. The sequencing machine was a NextSeq 500. To allow correction of PCR and sequencing errors, the TCR library protocol tagged every TCR cDNA molecule with a unique molecular identifier. In the paper's pipeline: TCR identification, UMI-based error correction and CDR3 extraction were performed with Decombinator tools. TCRs above a frequency of 2 per 1,000, corresponding to the top 1% of the tumor frequency distribution, were defined as expanded. Renyi diversity was computed with the R vegan package after each repertoire had been subsampled 100 times to 5,000 TCRs. CDR3 similarity networks were built from amino acid triplet string-kernel similarity, with CDR3s being connected when pairwise similarity was above 0.82. TCRdb took the public reads, trimmed them with fastp at Q25, ran MiXCR for clone calling and kept in-frame beta chains. Each CDR3 protein gets just one entry, which takes the most common genes and DNA from the rows behind it. In this record, the V and J calls reflect TCRdb's handling and not the investigators' own analysis. This sample is represented by 9,500 to 12,000 distinct CDR3 sequences; roughly 6.2% of them were singletons. The top ten clones comprise 25% to 35% of the sample.

In its sample, this clonotype was seen many times. No cognate antigen has been identified for it. No quality values exist for individual bases; no much larger clone is one base distant. The library was designed around alpha chains, so this beta chain is a stray read whose abundance carries little weight. This sample's time point label indicates: sample taken at primary tumor resection. Without any cell sorting, TCR sequencing was performed on whole RNA extracted either from tumor and nontumor lung tissue or from cryopreserved PBMC samples. The donors were some 76 patients from the lung TRACERx cohort who had early-stage, untreated non-small cell lung cancer. A patient was chosen for TCR sequencing only when enough RNA was available from at least two tumor regions. Sequences MNHNY (CDR1) and SVGAGI (CDR2) are obtained from the germline V gene (reference sequence). The CDR3, cysteine through phenylalanine, is 14 amino acids long. The DNA shown is the 42-base CDR3, in frame from base 1. The trim is 6 bases for V and 0 bases for J, with a gap of 12 bases between the germline ends.

The V gene is TRBV6-6 and the J gene is TRBJ2-7, with the D call perhaps TRBD1 or TRBD2, each one matching 5 bases. This sample comprised PBMCs, obtained at surgery. This receptor was taken from a male donor with early-stage non-small cell lung cancer. Read as DNA, the sequence is TGTGCCAGCAGCTTTGGGGGTACCTCCTACGAGCAGTACTTC. This yields the protein CASSFGGTSYEQYF.